This T cell receptor beta chain was identified during a study of blood T cells in healthy people across ages. Whole-study findings and limits: The long-lived group displayed more naive CD4+ cells, plus higher diversity, than the aged donors did. There was a strong correlation between TCR beta diversity and naive T cell percentage.

The authors ran a second PCR of about 6 to 11 cycles using a sample-barcoded 5' primer and a J-beta primer mix. TCRdb recomputed calls from the 5' RACE reads with MiXCR, one row per CDR3 protein. This table has roughly 500,000 distinct CDR3 sequences, roughly 29% appearing once. Healthy Caucasian individuals from Russia aged about 6 to 90 served as donors. The trim removed 6 bases at V and 0 bases at J, leaving 4 bases unmatched. This CDR3 contains 15 residues. Germline lookup yields CDR1 LNHDA and CDR2 SQIVND (reference sequence). This clonotype has a handful of counts. Its antigen is currently unknown.

Sequencing was performed on blood. The genes are TRBV19 and TRBJ1-4; 7 bases match TRBD1. This sequence originates from an older woman in good health. CDR3 bases: TGTGCCAGTAGCATGGGACAGACAACTAATGAAAAACTGTTTTTT. Translation gives CASSMGQTTNEKLFF.